This T cell receptor beta chain was observed in a study of T cell responses to AZD1222 COVID-19 vaccine. Study findings and constraints: Sampling that yielded the repertoires occurred only after the peak T cell response. Donors skewed white British and female; clonal diversity was possibly underestimated.

A note on this clone: The antigen remains unidentified.

The data were produced by immunoSEQ multiplex PCR, yet TCRdb's version contains in-frame clones alone and is incomplete. The sample carries fewer than 70,000 clones, 75% to 90% recorded once. This CDR3 is 15 amino acids long. The germline V and J ends were trimmed by 4 bases and 0 bases, with 10 bases remaining between them. CDR1 LNHDA and CDR2 SQIVND come from the germline V gene (reference sequence). The source of this sequence is an adult who received the AZD1222 COVID-19 vaccine. The chain uses TRBV19 and TRBJ1-5; D possibly corresponds to TRBD1 (5 bases). The sample here was peripheral blood, taken 28 days after the second AZD1222 dose. CDR3 protein: CASSTGRVSNQPQHF. In DNA form, the CDR3 reads TGTGCCAGTAGTACCGGCAGGGTTAGCAATCAGCCCCAGCATTTT.